The 27 T cell receptor beta chains in this list originate from one sample, sequenced in a study of vaccination effects on CD4 cells after COVID-19 (dated by TCRdb to the early 2020s). For these TCRs, the target antigens are not known. The library was generated by the immunoSEQ multiplex PCR assay. The clones in this table, taken by TCRdb from immuneACCESS, are in-frame only. Not every clone is retained; where verified, under half of the shortfall comes from an unresolved V gene, and the cause of the rest is unknown. The sample profile shows roughly 13,000 clones; about 72% of them were found once. Nearly 10% of the sample comes from the top ten. In the ViraFEST assay, PBMC were stimulated with viral peptide pools, and antigen-specific CD4+ T cell clonotypes were then identified by expansion using TCR sequencing. After approximately 11 days of culture, CD4+ T cells were isolated with the EasySep CD4+ T cell isolation kit. Participants received two doses of either the BNT162b2 or the mRNA-1273 mRNA SARS-CoV-2 vaccine.

The sample in question was CD4+ T cells from PBMCs cultured with SARS-CoV-2 spike peptides, obtained after COVID-19 vaccination. Sample cell subset or site, as interpreted from the label and publication: SARS-CoV-2 spike overlapping peptide pool stimulation. The receptors stem from a human donor who received a COVID-19 vaccine.

V gene TRBV7-9 combines with J gene TRBJ2-4; 8 bases agree with TRBD2. The CDR3 has 19 amino acids. Germline-derived CDR1 and CDR2 are SEHNR and FQNEAQ (reference sequence). With 3 bases clipped from V and 3 bases from J, the junction kept 16 bases outside the gene matches. CDR3 amino acids: CASSFPSDAGGYHKNIQYF. As DNA, the CDR3 is TGTGCCAGCAGCTTCCCTAGTGATGCGGGAGGATATCACAAAAACATTCAGTACTTC.

This clone was detected a few times. The chain is built from TRBV19 and TRBJ1-1; possible D gene TRBD1, 6 bases. CDR3 size: 13 residues. Germline V CDR1 and CDR2: LNHDA, SQIVND (reference sequence). The germline V and J ends were trimmed by 9 bases and 0 bases, with 11 bases remaining between them. Here the CDR3 reads CASLDSLNTEAFF. The CDR3 DNA follows: TGTGCCAGCTTGGACAGTTTGAACACTGAAGCTTTCTTT. The full variable domain, completed using reference TRBV19 and TRBJ1-1, is DGGITQSPKYLFRKEGQNVTLSCEQNLNHDAMYWYRQDPGQGLRLIYYSQIVNDFQKGDIAEGYSVSREKKESFPLTVTSAQKNPTAFYLCASLDSLNTEAFFGQGTRLTVV.

The chain employs TRBV5-1 and TRBJ1-1; the D gene is possibly TRBD1 (5 bases). Germline-derived CDR1 and CDR2 are SGHRS and YFSETQ. This CDR3 has 14 amino acids. Trimming took off 9 bases at V and 5 bases at J, with 20 bases between the two ends. The CDR3 bases are TGCGCCACCGGGGGGGGGACCTCCGGTACTGAAGCTTTCTTT. Amino acids: CATGGGTSGTEAFF.

J is TRBJ1-5 and V is TRBV7-9, with a weak D call TRBD1 (5 bases). The CDR3 consists of 16 residues. V lost 2 bases, J lost 3 bases, and 14 bases lay in between. The germline gives CDR1 SEHNR, CDR2 FQNEAQ (reference sequence). The CDR3 DNA sequence: TGTGCCAGCAGCTTATACCGGGGGGGGATCAATCAGCCCCAGCATTTT. This codes for CASSLYRGGINQPQHF. Complete variable domain (other parts from reference TRBV7-9 and TRBJ1-5): DTGVSQNPRHKITKRGQNVTFRCDPISEHNRLYWYRQTLGQGPEFLTYFQNEAQLEKSRLLSDRFSAERPKGSFSTLEIQRTEQGDSAMYLCASSLYRGGINQPQHFGDGTRLSIL.

This clone was found a few times. J is TRBJ1-6 and V is TRBV7-9; D gene unclear. The ends were cut back, 5 bases at V and 10 bases at J, with 15 bases in the middle. Looked up from germline, CDR1 is SEHNR and CDR2 is FQNEAQ (reference sequence). The CDR3 length is 14 residues. Here the CDR3 reads CASSQVPSGSPLHF. The CDR3 coding sequence is TGTGCCAGCAGCCAAGTACCTTCGGGGTCACCCCTCCACTTT.

The chain is built from TRBV7-2 and TRBJ2-7; perhaps D is TRBD1 or TRBD2 (5 bases each). Germline V CDR1 and CDR2: SGHTA, FQGNSA. This CDR3 contains 15 residues. Trimming left V 5 bases short and J 2 bases short, with 16 bases between. This CDR3 is CASSRHRDGTYEQYF. The CDR3 DNA reads as TGTGCCAGCAGCCGGCACCGGGACGGAACCTACGAGCAGTACTTC.

This chain joins TRBV7-9 and TRBJ1-6; the D is unclear. This CDR3 comprises 13 residues. The germline V and J ends were trimmed by 4 bases and 8 bases, with 9 bases remaining between them. Looked up from germline, CDR1 is SEHNR and CDR2 is FQNEAQ (reference sequence). The CDR3 reads CASSYSTDSPLHF. In DNA, the CDR3 is TGTGCCAGCAGCTATTCGACGGATTCACCCCTCCACTTT.

J is TRBJ1-1 and V is TRBV6-5; possibly TRBD1 for D (5 bases). From germline, CDR1 is MNHEY and CDR2 SVGAGI. The CDR3 loop spans 13 amino acids. The V end was cut by 0 bases, the J end by 7 bases, with 9 bases between. The CDR3 DNA follows: TGTGCCAGCAGTTACTCAGGAGGGGTTGAAGCTTTCTTT. Encoded protein: CASSYSGGVEAFF.

The chain combines TRBV5-4 with TRBJ1-2; D gene unclear. Trimming shortened V by 3 bases and J by 0 bases, and 3 bases separated the two germline ends. This CDR3 has 12 amino acids. Germline CDR1 and CDR2: SGHNT and YYREEE (reference sequence). The CDR3: CASSSSNYGYTF. CDR3 DNA: TGTGCCAGCAGCTCCTCTAACTATGGCTACACCTTC. Based on the CDR3 plus reference TRBV5-4 and TRBJ1-2, the full variable domain is ETGVTQSPTHLIKTRGQQVTLRCSSQSGHNTVSWYQQALGQGPQFIFQYYREEENGRGNFPPRFSGLQFPNYSSELNVNALELDDSALYLCASSSSNYGYTFGSGTRLTVV.

This chain uses TRBV7-8 with TRBJ2-7; possibly TRBD1 for D (6 bases). Germline V gene sequence: CDR1 SGHVS, CDR2 FQNEAQ. The CDR3 totals 14 residues. V gave up 8 bases and J gave up 0 bases, with 14 bases separating them. CDR3 DNA: TGTGCCAGCTGGCCCGGGACACCCTCCTACGAGCAGTACTTC. Translated: CASWPGTPSYEQYF.

V is TRBV19 and J is TRBJ2-7; TRBD1 matches 10 bases. Losses at the gene ends were 4 bases for V and 2 bases for J; bases not matched to a gene: 8. Germline V gene data show CDR1 as LNHDA and CDR2 as SQIVND (reference sequence). The CDR3 has 16 residues. The CDR3 protein is CASSTRDRGSPYEQYF. The CDR3 DNA reads as TGTGCCAGTAGTACCCGGGACAGGGGTTCCCCCTACGAGCAGTACTTC. Together with reference TRBV19 and TRBJ2-7, the CDR3 gives the full variable domain: DGGITQSPKYLFRKEGQNVTLSCEQNLNHDAMYWYRQDPGQGLRLIYYSQIVNDFQKGDIAEGYSVSREKKESFPLTVTSAQKNPTAFYLCASSTRDRGSPYEQYFGPGTRLTVT.

A single count supports this clone. This sequence joins TRBV19 and TRBJ2-5; no firm D call. Germline V gene lookup returns CDR1 LNHDA and CDR2 SQIVND (reference sequence). V lost 5 bases and J 5 bases, leaving 9 bases between the germline ends. There are 12 residues in the CDR3. The CDR3 coding sequence is TGTGCCAGTAGTTACAAAGCGGAGACCCAGTACTTC. This codes for CASSYKAETQYF.

In DNA, the CDR3 is TGTGCCAGCAGCCAAGGGACTTCCTACAATGAGCAGTTCTTC. This gives the protein CASSQGTSYNEQFF. V usage is TRBV3-1 (or the pseudogene TRBV3-2) and J usage is TRBJ2-1; tentative D call: TRBD2 (5 bases). The CDR3 is 14 residues long. Trimming took 1 base from V and 1 from J, leaving 5 bases between them. CDR1 is LGHDT and CDR2 is YNNKEL in the germline V gene (reference sequence).

The chain joins TRBV29-1 to TRBJ2-3; 8 bases line up with TRBD2. CDR3 length: 14 residues. With V trimmed by 6 bases and J by 2 bases, 7 bases remained unmatched. Germline assignment: CDR1 SQVTM and CDR2 ANQGSEA. The CDR3 coding sequence is TGCAGCGTCGGCCGGGAGGGGGTCACAGATACGCAGTATTTT. It specifies CSVGREGVTDTQYF.

This clone was picked up one time. V gene TRBV27 combines with J gene TRBJ2-3, with 13 nucleotides matching TRBD2. CDR1 MNHEY and CDR2 SMNVEV come from the germline V gene (reference sequence). CDR3 length: 16 residues. Unmatched junction bases numbered 3, after V lost 0 bases and J lost 6 bases. The DNA for the CDR3 is TGTGCCAGCAGTTTATCACTAGCGGGAGGGTCGGATACGCAGTATTTT. This codes for CASSLSLAGGSDTQYF.

The chain carries TRBV9 and TRBJ1-2, with 7 bases fitting TRBD1. In germline, CDR1 is SGDLS, CDR2 YYNGEE. The length of the CDR3 is 12 residues. The V segment lost 5 bases and the J segment 7 bases; nucleotides outside the gene matches: 5. This CDR3 is CASSFGQAGYTF. CDR3 DNA sequence: TGTGCCAGCAGTTTCGGACAGGCTGGCTACACCTTC.

Concerning this clone itself: At one end the junction does not follow the germline gene, possibly because of a read error. CDR3 nucleotide sequence: TGTGCCAGCAGTGGCGGGAGTAGGTGCTTC. Its protein product is CASSGGSRCF. This chain connects TRBV2 to TRBJ2-7; 7 nucleotides agree with TRBD2. The CDR3 has 10 amino acids. Germline values: CDR1 SNHLY, CDR2 FYNNEI.

The V call is TRBV25-1, the J call TRBJ2-6; D gene ambiguous. The germline V and J ends were trimmed by 5 bases and 0 bases, with 8 bases remaining between them. Germline values: CDR1 MGHDK, CDR2 SYGVNS. This CDR3 contains 15 residues. The CDR3 nucleotides are TGTGCCAGCAGTCAGTTGTTCTCTGGGGCCAACGTCCTGACTTTC. It specifies CASSQLFSGANVLTF.

V gene TRBV7-9 combines with J gene TRBJ2-3, with 8 bases aligning to TRBD2. Germline V CDR1 and CDR2: SEHNR, FQNEAQ (reference sequence). The J segment lost 3 bases and the V segment lost 4 bases, leaving 12 bases of the junction unmatched. CDR3 length: 17 residues. CDR3 DNA: TGTGCCAGCAGCTATCAAAGACCGGGACTAGTGACAGATACGCAGTATTTT. Protein: CASSYQRPGLVTDTQYF.

The chain uses TRBV14 and TRBJ1-1, with D perhaps TRBD1 (5 bases). The V end was cut by 0 bases, the J end by 5 bases, with 19 bases between. In germline, CDR1 is SGHDN, CDR2 FVKESK. This CDR3 comprises 17 residues. The CDR3 region has the DNA TGTGCCAGCAGCCAAGATGACTGTTGTGGGGGAGAGACTGAAGCTTTCTTT. Amino acid sequence: CASSQDDCCGGETEAFF.

This clone was counted a single time. This chain uses TRBV9 with TRBJ1-3; D is undetermined. V was pared by 0 bases and J by 0 bases, with 7 bases between. This CDR3 comprises 15 residues. CDR1 is SGDLS, CDR2 YYNGEE, per germline. CDR3: CASSVDGNSGNTIYF. The CDR3 nucleotides read TGTGCCAGCAGCGTAGACGGAAACTCTGGAAACACCATATATTTT.

This chain joins TRBV28 and TRBJ1-2; no clear D gene. Germline V gene sequence: CDR1 MDHEN, CDR2 SYDVKM. There are 16 residues in the CDR3. Trimming took off 5 bases at V and 8 bases at J, with 24 bases between the two ends. CDR3 in amino acids: CASSTAASVSYLGYTF. CDR3 DNA sequence: TGTGCCAGCAGTACCGCAGCCAGCGTATCATATTTGGGCTACACCTTC.

This clone was seen just once. V gene TRBV2 combines with J gene TRBJ2-4, with TRBD1 matching over 10 bases. The CDR3 runs to 15 residues. Per the germline V gene, CDR1 is SNHLY and CDR2 is FYNNEI. With 1 base clipped from V and 6 bases from J, the junction kept 3 bases outside the gene matches. The CDR3 loop is CASSEGQGALNIQYF. CDR3 nucleotides: TGTGCCAGCAGTGAAGGACAGGGGGCGTTAAACATTCAGTACTTC.

This clone was seen only once. DNA of the CDR3: TGCGCCAGCAGCCCATCCGGACCGAACAATGAGCAGTTCTTC. As protein: CASSPSGPNNEQFF. The chain carries TRBV4-1 and TRBJ2-1; unclear D gene. This CDR3 comprises 14 residues. Germline lookup yields CDR1 MGHRA and CDR2 YSYEKL. V lost 4 bases and J lost 5, with 12 bases in between.

The genes are TRBV4-2 and TRBJ1-5; D not resolved. The CDR3 has 15 residues. The V end was cut by 0 bases, the J end by 1 base, with 7 bases between. The germline V gene encodes CDR1 LGHNA and CDR2 YNFKEQ. DNA for the CDR3: TGTGCCAGCAGCCAAGAAGGGAAGAGCAATCAGCCCCAGCATTTT. Translating it yields CASSQEGKSNQPQHF.

V gene TRBV19 combines with J gene TRBJ1-4; D not resolved. Germline loops: CDR1 LNHDA, CDR2 SQIVND (reference sequence). There are 14 residues in the CDR3. Trimming pared 9 bases from V and 8 bases from J, leaving 19 bases between. CDR3 in DNA: TGTGCCAGCGGCTTAAGGGTCCGAAACGAAAAACTGTTTTTT. Protein: CASGLRVRNEKLFF.

The rearrangement links TRBV7-9 to TRBJ1-3; D gene unclear. The CDR3 totals 17 residues. Germline CDR1 is SEHNR and CDR2 is FQNEAQ (reference sequence). The V and J ends lost 4 bases and 1 base respectively, with 17 bases between them. DNA for the CDR3: TGTGCCAGCAGCTCCCCCGGACGCGGCCGATCTGGAAACACCATATATTTT. This encodes CASSSPGRGRSGNTIYF.